This TCR beta chain was retrieved from a study of T cells after yellow fever vaccination. Study results and caveats: Among primary-vaccination clones, most reappeared after the booster, at roughly 95% for CD4 and 88% for CD8.

Germline V gives CDR1 DFQATT, CDR2 SNEGSKA (reference sequence). This CDR3 is built from 15 residues. V shed 1 base and J 10 bases; nucleotides not matched to a gene: 8. A universal primer site and UMIs were added as TCR cDNA was made by 5'RACE template switching. TCRdb processed the 5' RACE reads anew with MiXCR; each CDR3 protein has one entry. The repertoire holds some 240,000 distinct CDR3 sequences, with approximately 5.2% as singletons. The table lists this clonotype with many counts. Its antigen remains unidentified. Sequencing was performed on CD4+ T cells sorted from PBMCs, taken on the day of the yellow fever booster vaccination. The receptor was isolated from a man aged 18-30 years who received the YFV17D yellow fever vaccine. The gene calls are TRBV20-1 and TRBJ2-1; TRBD2 agrees at 12 bases. DNA for the CDR3: TGCAGTGCTAGAGTGGGGACTAGCGGGCCAGGGGAGCAGTTCTTC. It yields the protein CSARVGTSGPGEQFF.